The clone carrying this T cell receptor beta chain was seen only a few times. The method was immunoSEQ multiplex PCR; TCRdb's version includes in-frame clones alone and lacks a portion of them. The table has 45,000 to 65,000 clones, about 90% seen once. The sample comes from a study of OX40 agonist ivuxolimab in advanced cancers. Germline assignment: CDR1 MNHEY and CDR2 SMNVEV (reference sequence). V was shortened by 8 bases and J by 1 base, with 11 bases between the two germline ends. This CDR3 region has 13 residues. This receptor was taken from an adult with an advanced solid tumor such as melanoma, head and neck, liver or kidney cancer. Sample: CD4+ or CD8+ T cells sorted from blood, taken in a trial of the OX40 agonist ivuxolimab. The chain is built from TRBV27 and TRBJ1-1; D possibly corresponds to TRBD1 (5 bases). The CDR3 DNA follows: TGTGCCAGCGGATTGACAGCGAACACTGAAGCTTTCTTT. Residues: CASGLTANTEAFF.